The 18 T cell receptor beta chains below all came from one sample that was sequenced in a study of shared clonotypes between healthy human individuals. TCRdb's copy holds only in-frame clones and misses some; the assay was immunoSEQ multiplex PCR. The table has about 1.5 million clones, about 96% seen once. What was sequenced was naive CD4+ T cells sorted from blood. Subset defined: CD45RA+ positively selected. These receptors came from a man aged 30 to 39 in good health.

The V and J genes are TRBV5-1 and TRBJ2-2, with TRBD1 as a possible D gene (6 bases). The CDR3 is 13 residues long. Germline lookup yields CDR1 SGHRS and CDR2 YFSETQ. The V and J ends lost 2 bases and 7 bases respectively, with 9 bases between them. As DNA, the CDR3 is TGCGCCAGCAGCTTCTCAGGGGTCGGGGAGCTGTTTTTT. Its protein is CASSFSGVGELFF. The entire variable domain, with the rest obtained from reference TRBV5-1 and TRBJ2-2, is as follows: KAGVTQTPRYLIKTRGQQVTLSCSPISGHRSVSWYQQTPGQGLQFLFEYFSETQRNKGNFPGRFSGRQFSNSRSEMNVSTLELGDSALYLCASSFSGVGELFFGEGSRLTVL.

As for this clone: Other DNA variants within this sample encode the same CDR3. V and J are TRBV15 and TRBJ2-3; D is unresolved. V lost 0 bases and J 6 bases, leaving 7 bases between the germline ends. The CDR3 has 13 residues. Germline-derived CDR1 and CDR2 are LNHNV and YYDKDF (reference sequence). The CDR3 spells CATSRDPGDTQYF. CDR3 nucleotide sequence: TGTGCCACCAGCAGAGATCCTGGGGATACGCAGTATTTT.

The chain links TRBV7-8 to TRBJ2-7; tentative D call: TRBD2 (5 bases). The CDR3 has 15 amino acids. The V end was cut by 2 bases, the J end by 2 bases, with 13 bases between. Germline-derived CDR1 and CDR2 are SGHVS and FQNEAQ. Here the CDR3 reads CASSLSRTGTYEQYF. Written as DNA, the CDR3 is TGTGCCAGCAGCTTAAGTAGGACGGGAACCTACGAGCAGTACTTC.

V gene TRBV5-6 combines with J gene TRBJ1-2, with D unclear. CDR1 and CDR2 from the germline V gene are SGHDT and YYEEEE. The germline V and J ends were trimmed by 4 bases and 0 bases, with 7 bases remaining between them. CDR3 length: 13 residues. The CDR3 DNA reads TGTGCCAGCAGCCCTTCAGCTAACTATGGCTACACCTTC. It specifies CASSPSANYGYTF.

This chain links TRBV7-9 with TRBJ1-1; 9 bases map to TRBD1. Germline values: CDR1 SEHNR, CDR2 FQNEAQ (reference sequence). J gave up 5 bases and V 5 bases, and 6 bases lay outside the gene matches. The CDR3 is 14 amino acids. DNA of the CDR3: TGTGCCAGCAGCGCATGGACAGGGGTGACTGAAGCTTTCTTT. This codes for CASSAWTGVTEAFF.

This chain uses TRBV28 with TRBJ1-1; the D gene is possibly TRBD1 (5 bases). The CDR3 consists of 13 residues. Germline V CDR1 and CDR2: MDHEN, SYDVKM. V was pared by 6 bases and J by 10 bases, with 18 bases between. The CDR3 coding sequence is TGTGCCAGCAGGGAAGGGGTACCTGAACGAGCTTTCTTT. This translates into CASREGVPERAFF.

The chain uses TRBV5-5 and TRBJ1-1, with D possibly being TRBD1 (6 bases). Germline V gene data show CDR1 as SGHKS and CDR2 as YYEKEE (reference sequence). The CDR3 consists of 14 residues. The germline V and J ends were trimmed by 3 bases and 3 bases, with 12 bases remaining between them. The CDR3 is CASSSTGTYTEAFF. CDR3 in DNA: TGTGCCAGCAGCTCAACAGGGACCTACACTGAAGCTTTCTTT.

The CDR3: CAMAGLGNEQFF. The DNA of the CDR3 is TGTGCCATGGCGGGTCTGGGCAATGAGCAGTTCTTC. The V gene is TRBV10-3, the J gene TRBJ2-1, with D perhaps TRBD2 (5 bases). Trimming pared 9 bases from V and 6 bases from J, leaving 12 bases between. The germline CDR1 and CDR2 sequences are ENHRY and SYGVKD. This CDR3 comprises 12 residues.

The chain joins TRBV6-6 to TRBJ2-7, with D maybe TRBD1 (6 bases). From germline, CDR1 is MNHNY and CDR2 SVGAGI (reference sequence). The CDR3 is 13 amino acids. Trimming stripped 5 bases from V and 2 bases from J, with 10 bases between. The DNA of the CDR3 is TGTGCCAGCAGTGCAGGGGCCCCCTACGAGCAGTACTTC. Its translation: CASSAGAPYEQYF.

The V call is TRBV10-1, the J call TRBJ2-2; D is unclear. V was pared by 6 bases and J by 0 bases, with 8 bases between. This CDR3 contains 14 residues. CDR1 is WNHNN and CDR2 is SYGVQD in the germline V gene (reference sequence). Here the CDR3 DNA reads TGCGCCAGCAGATTAGCAGCGAACACCGGGGAGCTGTTTTTT. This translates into CASRLAANTGELFF.

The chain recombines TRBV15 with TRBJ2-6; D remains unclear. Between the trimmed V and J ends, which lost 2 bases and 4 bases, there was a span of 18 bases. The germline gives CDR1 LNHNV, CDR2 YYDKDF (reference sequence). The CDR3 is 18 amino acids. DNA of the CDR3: TGTGCCACCAGCAGACGCCCGGATTCTACGTCCGGGGCCAACGTCCTGACTTTC. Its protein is CATSRRPDSTSGANVLTF.

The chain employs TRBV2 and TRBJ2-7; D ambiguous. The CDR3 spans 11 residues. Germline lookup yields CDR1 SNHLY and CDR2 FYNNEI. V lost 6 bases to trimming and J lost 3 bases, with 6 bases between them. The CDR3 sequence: CASRAIYEQYF. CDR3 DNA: TGTGCCAGCAGGGCCATCTACGAGCAGTACTTC.

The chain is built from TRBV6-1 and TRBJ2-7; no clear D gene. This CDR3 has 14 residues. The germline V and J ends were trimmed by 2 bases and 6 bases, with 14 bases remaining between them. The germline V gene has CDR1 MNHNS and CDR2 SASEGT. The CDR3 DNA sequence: TGTGCCAGCAGTGAACTTCTCAGTCTGGCCGAGCAGTACTTC. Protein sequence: CASSELLSLAEQYF.

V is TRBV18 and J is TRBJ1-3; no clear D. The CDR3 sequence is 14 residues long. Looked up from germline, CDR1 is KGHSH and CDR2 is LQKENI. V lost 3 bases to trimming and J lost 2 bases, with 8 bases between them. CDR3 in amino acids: CASSPPGTGNTIYF. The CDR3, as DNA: TGTGCCAGCTCACCCCCAGGCACTGGAAACACCATATATTTT.

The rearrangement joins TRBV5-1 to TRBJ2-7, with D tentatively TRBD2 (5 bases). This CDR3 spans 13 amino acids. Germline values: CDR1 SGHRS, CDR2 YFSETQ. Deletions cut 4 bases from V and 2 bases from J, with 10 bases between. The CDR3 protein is CASSRGSAYEQYF. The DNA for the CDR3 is TGCGCCAGCAGCCGAGGTAGCGCCTACGAGCAGTACTTC.

The CDR3 nucleotides read TGCGCCAGCAGCCTCGAGTCAGGAAGGGGGCGATTTTTCACAGATACGCAGTATTTT. As protein: CASSLESGRGRFFTDTQYF. The rearrangement links TRBV4-1 to TRBJ2-3; 7 nucleotides agree with TRBD1. Germline V lookup: CDR1 MGHRA, CDR2 YSYEKL. The CDR3 has 19 amino acids. V lost 4 bases, J lost 2 bases, and 18 bases stayed unmatched.

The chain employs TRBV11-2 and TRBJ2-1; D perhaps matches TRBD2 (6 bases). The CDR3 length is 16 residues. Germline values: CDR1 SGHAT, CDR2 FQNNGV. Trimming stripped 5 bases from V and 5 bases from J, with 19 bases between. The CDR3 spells CASSGLRDLKHNEQFF. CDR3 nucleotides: TGTGCCAGCAGCGGGCTCCGGGACTTAAAACACAATGAGCAGTTCTTC.

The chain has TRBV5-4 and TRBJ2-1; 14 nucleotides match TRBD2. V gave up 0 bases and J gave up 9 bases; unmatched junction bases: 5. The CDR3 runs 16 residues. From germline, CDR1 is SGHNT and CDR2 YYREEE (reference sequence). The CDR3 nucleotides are TGTGCCAGCAGCTTGGGTCGACTAGCGGGAGGGATTGAGCAGTTCTTC. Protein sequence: CASSLGRLAGGIEQFF.